This entry lists 27 T cell receptor beta chains sequenced from one sample in a study of CD8 T cells in Susac syndrome. RNA in amounts of about 0.5 to 1 ug was reverse transcribed with random hexamers. TCRdb fed the immunoSEQ multiplex PCR reads into MiXCR, producing one record per CDR3 protein. The table records some 130,000 distinct CDR3 sequences, approximately 95% of them present only once. The sequencing sample was made of CD8+ T cells from PBMCs. These receptors all come from a human donor with Susac syndrome.

This chain links TRBV11-3 with TRBJ2-7, with D tentatively TRBD1 (6 bases). The CDR3 loop spans 12 amino acids. Between the trimmed V and J ends, which lost 1 base and 7 bases, there was a span of 8 bases. Germline lookup yields CDR1 SGHNT and CDR2 YENEEA. The CDR3 DNA follows: TGTGCCAGCAGCTTAGCTACAGGGGAGCAGTACTTC. Amino acids: CASSLATGEQYF.

The V call is TRBV14, the J call TRBJ2-5, with D tentatively TRBD1 or TRBD2 (5 bases each). Looked up from germline, CDR1 is SGHDN and CDR2 is FVKESK. The CDR3 spans 14 residues. V was shortened by 2 bases and J by 5 bases, with 12 bases between the two germline ends. The CDR3 is CASSQRDARETQYF. The CDR3 nucleotides are TGTGCCAGCAGCCAACGGGACGCCCGGGAGACCCAGTACTTC.

This chain uses TRBV24-1 with TRBJ2-1; D may be TRBD2 (5 bases). V shed 9 bases and J shed 1 base, with 15 bases lying between them. This CDR3 comprises 15 residues. Germline V gene data show CDR1 as KGHDR and CDR2 as SFDVKD. DNA of the CDR3: TGTGCCACCGCCAGCGGCCGGATGTCCTACAATGAGCAGTTCTTC. This gives the protein CATASGRMSYNEQFF.

The sample holds one count of this clonotype. V and J are TRBV4-1 and TRBJ2-3; 11 positions match TRBD2. This CDR3 contains 18 residues. Germline CDR1 and CDR2: MGHRA and YSYEKL. The V and J ends lost 0 bases and 0 bases, in that order; junction bases with no gene match: 5. The CDR3 here is CASSQDWTSGSSTDTQYF. CDR3 sequence (DNA): TGCGCCAGCAGCCAAGATTGGACTAGCGGGTCCAGCACAGATACGCAGTATTTT.

The chain joins TRBV7-9 to TRBJ2-5; D possibly uses TRBD1 or TRBD2 (5 bases each). V lost 5 bases, J lost 2 bases, and 12 bases lay in between. Germline CDR1 reads SEHNR; CDR2 reads FQNEAQ (reference sequence). The CDR3 sequence is 14 residues long. CDR3: CASSQRDGQETQYF. The CDR3 DNA reads TGTGCCAGCAGCCAACGGGACGGTCAAGAGACCCAGTACTTC.

V gene TRBV5-1 combines with J gene TRBJ1-1, with a tentative D call TRBD1 (5 bases). The CDR3 has 14 residues. Looked up from germline, CDR1 is SGHRS and CDR2 is YFSETQ. V dropped 4 bases and J dropped 2 bases, with 12 bases sitting between them. The CDR3 reads CASSQGLGNTEAFF. CDR3 DNA: TGCGCCAGCAGCCAGGGACTGGGAAACACTGAAGCTTTCTTT.

This clonotype was counted a single time. The J gene is TRBJ2-7, the V gene TRBV6-5; D tentatively reads TRBD1 or TRBD2 (5 bases each). Germline V CDR1 and CDR2: MNHEY, SVGAGI. The CDR3 extends over 15 amino acids. V lost 7 bases to trimming and J lost 4 bases, with 20 bases between them. The CDR3 region has the DNA TGTGCCAGCACTCGAGGGGCACAGGATGAATACGAGCAGTACTTC. Translation gives CASTRGAQDEYEQYF.

The V and J genes are TRBV12-5 and TRBJ1-4; D call uncertain. Germline CDR1 LGHNT, CDR2 FRNRAP. The CDR3 extends over 11 amino acids. V shed 2 bases and J shed 8 bases, with 3 bases lying between them. The DNA of the CDR3 is TGTGCTAGTGGTTTGTCCGAAAAACTGTTTTTT. It codes for CASGLSEKLFF.

The chain links TRBV9 to TRBJ2-1; no definite D call. This CDR3 spans 14 amino acids. CDR1 is SGDLS and CDR2 is YYNGEE in the germline V gene. Trimming removed 4 bases at V and 6 bases at J, with 14 bases between. CDR3 nucleotides: TGTGCCAGCAGCCCCCAAGGCCCACCCAATGAGCAGTTCTTC. This gives the protein CASSPQGPPNEQFF. The full variable domain, with the rest looked up from reference TRBV9 and TRBJ2-1, is DSGVTQTPKHLITATGQRVTLRCSPRSGDLSVYWYQQSLDQGLQFLIQYYNGEERAKGNILERFSAQQFPDLHSELNLSSLELGDSALYFCASSPQGPPNEQFFGPGTRLTVL.

The CDR3 is CASTASGHTDTQYF. Here the CDR3 DNA reads TGTGCCAGCACCGCTAGTGGCCACACAGATACGCAGTATTTT. The rearrangement uses TRBV6-5 and TRBJ2-3; D remains unclear. The length of the CDR3 is 14 residues. Germline CDR1 is MNHEY and CDR2 is SVGAGI. V gave up 7 bases and J gave up 2 bases, with 13 bases separating them.

This chain connects TRBV27 to TRBJ2-7; no clear D. The CDR3 loop spans 13 amino acids. Trimming removed 6 bases at V and 4 bases at J, with 13 bases between. CDR1 is MNHEY, CDR2 SMNVEV, per germline (reference sequence). Written as DNA, the CDR3 is TGTGCCAGCAGACCTACAACCCAGTACGAGCAGTACTTC. Its protein product is CASRPTTQYEQYF.

The V call is TRBV6-5, the J call TRBJ1-1; 7 bases match TRBD1. Per germline, CDR1 MNHEY and CDR2 SVGAGI. This CDR3 has 15 residues. V trimming: 0 bases; J trimming: 3 bases; junction bases outside the gene matches: 4. CDR3 protein: CASSYSTGEDTEAFF. The CDR3 nucleotides read TGTGCCAGCAGTTACTCAACAGGGGAGGACACTGAAGCTTTCTTT.

The chain uses TRBV4-1 and TRBJ2-6; maybe TRBD2 (6 bases). Trimming removed 10 bases at V and 1 base at J, with 26 bases between. The CDR3 sequence is 19 residues long. Looked up from germline, CDR1 is MGHRA and CDR2 is YSYEKL. The CDR3 reads CATRGGREQLGSGANVLTF. DNA for the CDR3: TGCGCCACCCGGGGAGGCAGGGAGCAATTAGGGTCTGGGGCCAACGTCCTGACTTTC.

V is TRBV2 and J is TRBJ2-5; D possibly uses TRBD1 or TRBD2 (5 bases each). This CDR3 has 15 residues. Germline-derived CDR1 and CDR2 are SNHLY and FYNNEI. Between the trimmed V and J ends, which lost 7 bases and 3 bases, there was a span of 18 bases. The CDR3 DNA is TGTGCCAGCACGGGGACCTTGAGTATTGAAGAGACCCAGTACTTC. Translating gives CASTGTLSIEETQYF. The complete variable domain, with remaining parts taken from reference TRBV2 and TRBJ2-5, reads EPEVTQTPSHQVTQMGQEVILRCVPISNHLYFYWYRQILGQKVEFLVSFYNNEISEKSEIFDDQFSVERPDGSNFTLKIRSTKLEDSAMYFCASTGTLSIEETQYFGPGTRLLVL.

The chain combines TRBV4-1 with TRBJ2-1; the match to TRBD2 covers 9 bases. V shed 4 bases, J shed 6 bases, and the junction held 4 bases outside the gene matches. The CDR3 spans 14 residues. CDR1 and CDR2 from the germline V gene are MGHRA and YSYEKL. The CDR3 DNA follows: TGCGCCAGCAGCCTTAGCGGGGGAGGCAATGAGCAGTTCTTC. Its translation is CASSLSGGGNEQFF.

The gene calls are TRBV4-1 and TRBJ2-1, with 11 positions matching TRBD1. The CDR3 is made up of 15 amino acids. The germline V gene has CDR1 MGHRA and CDR2 YSYEKL. V gave up 4 bases and J gave up 9 bases; unmatched junction bases: 8. The CDR3 region is CASSPGQGAHSEQFF. In nucleotides, the CDR3 is TGCGCCAGCAGCCCTGGACAGGGGGCGCATAGTGAGCAGTTCTTC.

V is TRBV28 and J is TRBJ1-5; a possible D gene is TRBD1 (5 bases). Looked up from germline, CDR1 is MDHEN and CDR2 is SYDVKM. There are 15 residues in the CDR3. Between the trimmed V and J ends, which lost 1 base and 11 bases, there was a span of 18 bases. CDR3 amino acids: CASSLFVTAKRAQHF. The CDR3 nucleotides read TGTGCCAGCAGTTTATTTGTGACAGCAAAAAGGGCCCAGCATTTT. Looking up the rest from reference TRBV28 and TRBJ1-5 gives the full variable domain: DVKVTQSSRYLVKRTGEKVFLECVQDMDHENMFWYRQDPGLGLRLIYFSYDVKMKEKGDIPEGYSVSREKKERFSLILESASTNQTSMYLCASSLFVTAKRAQHFGDGTRLSIL.

The rearrangement links TRBV11-1 to TRBJ1-3; D gene ambiguous. Per germline, CDR1 SGHAT and CDR2 FQDESV (reference sequence). CDR3 length: 21 residues. V lost 5 bases and J lost 8, with 37 bases in between. The CDR3 nucleotides are TGTGCCAGCAGCAATACGAGAAGACGGTTCCAAACGGTTATGGTGGTAGACACCATATATTTT. This sequence encodes CASSNTRRRFQTVMVVDTIYF.

The genes are TRBV2 and TRBJ2-3, with D possibly matching TRBD2 (8 bases). This CDR3 is built from 16 residues. In germline, CDR1 is SNHLY, CDR2 FYNNEI. V was cut by 6 bases and J by 4 bases, with 20 bases left in between. The CDR3 DNA reads as TGTGCCAGCAGCGGGAGGGACAGAGTCGCCCCAGATACGCAGTATTTT. Protein sequence: CASSGRDRVAPDTQYF.

The CDR3 reads CASRPFPGTGDYEQYF. The CDR3, as DNA: TGTGCCAGCAGGCCTTTTCCCGGGACAGGGGACTACGAGCAGTACTTC. The chain carries TRBV12-3 or TRBV12-4 and TRBJ2-7; 10 bases align to TRBD1. CDR3 length equals 16 residues. Trimming removed 6 bases from V and 3 bases from J; junction bases left unmatched: 11.

V is TRBV28 and J is TRBJ1-1; 7 nucleotides agree with TRBD1. This CDR3 has 13 residues. Germline values: CDR1 MDHEN, CDR2 SYDVKM. Losses at the gene ends were 6 bases for V and 8 bases for J; bases not matched to a gene: 9. CDR3 loop: CASRYDRDWEAFF. The CDR3 coding sequence is TGTGCCAGCAGGTACGACAGGGATTGGGAAGCTTTCTTT.

The genes are TRBV7-3 and TRBJ2-7, with 7 bases identical to TRBD2. CDR3 size: 16 residues. Germline trimming cut 0 bases from V and 1 base from J; bases unmatched to any gene: 6. In germline, CDR1 is SGHTA, CDR2 FQGTGA. In DNA, the CDR3 is TGTGCCAGCAGCTTAACGCGGCGGGAGAAATCCTACGAGCAGTACTTC. This codes for CASSLTRREKSYEQYF.

The chain carries TRBV9 and TRBJ2-7; the D is unclear. Germline assignment: CDR1 SGDLS and CDR2 YYNGEE. The CDR3 consists of 14 residues. V was trimmed by 0 bases and J by 7 bases, leaving 14 bases between them. Here the CDR3 DNA reads TGTGCCAGCAGCGTAGTTGATGGGGTCAGGGAGCAGTACTTC. Translation: CASSVVDGVREQYF.

The gene calls are TRBV4-1 and TRBJ2-7; TRBD1 matches at 7 bases. The CDR3 length is 14 residues. The junction had 5 bases not matched to a gene; V was cut back by 1 base and J by 5 bases. CDR1 and CDR2 (germline): MGHRA, YSYEKL. The DNA for the CDR3 is TGCGCCAGCAGCCAAGGACAGGGTTTCAACGAGCAGTACTTC. This translates into CASSQGQGFNEQYF.

The rearrangement uses TRBV5-1 and TRBJ2-7; no definite D call. V gave up 0 bases and J gave up 1 base, with 11 bases separating them. Per the germline V gene, CDR1 is SGHRS and CDR2 is YFSETQ. The CDR3 has 15 residues. The CDR3 bases are TGCGCCAGCAGCTTGGTCCTAGGCAATTCCTACGAGCAGTACTTC. Protein sequence: CASSLVLGNSYEQYF.

V gene TRBV4-1 combines with J gene TRBJ1-2; D remains ambiguous. V lost 0 bases to trimming and J lost 7 bases, with 24 bases between them. CDR3 length: 18 amino acids. Germline assignment: CDR1 MGHRA and CDR2 YSYEKL. The CDR3 is CASSQEGRGSPGPLGYTF. In nucleotides, the CDR3 is TGCGCCAGCAGCCAAGAAGGCCGAGGATCTCCAGGTCCCCTTGGCTACACCTTC.

The CDR3 bases are TGTGCCAGCAGCCAAGTGGGATACACGGCGGAGACCCAGTACTTC. Translated: CASSQVGYTAETQYF. The J gene is TRBJ2-5, the V gene TRBV3-1; the D is unclear. The length of the CDR3 is 15 residues. Trimming stripped 1 base from V and 5 bases from J, with 14 bases between. Germline CDR1 and CDR2: LGHDT and YNNKEL (reference sequence).